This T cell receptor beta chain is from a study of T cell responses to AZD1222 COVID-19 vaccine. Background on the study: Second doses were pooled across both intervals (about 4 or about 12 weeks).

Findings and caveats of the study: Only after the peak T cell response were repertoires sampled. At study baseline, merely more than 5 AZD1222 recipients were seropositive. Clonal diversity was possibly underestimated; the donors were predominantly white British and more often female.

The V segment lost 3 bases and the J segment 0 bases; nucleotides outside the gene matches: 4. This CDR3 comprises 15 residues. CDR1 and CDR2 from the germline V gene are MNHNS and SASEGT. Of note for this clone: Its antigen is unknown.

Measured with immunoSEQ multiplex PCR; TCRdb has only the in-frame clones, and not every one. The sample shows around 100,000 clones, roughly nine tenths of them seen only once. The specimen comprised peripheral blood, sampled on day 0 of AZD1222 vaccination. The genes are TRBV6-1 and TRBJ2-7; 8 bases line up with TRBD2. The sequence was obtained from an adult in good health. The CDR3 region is CASSDVGGDSYEQYF. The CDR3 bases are TGTGCCAGCAGTGACGTCGGGGGGGACTCCTACGAGCAGTACTTC.